A single sample is the source of the 11 T cell receptor beta chains below, sequenced in a study of cytomegalovirus exposure and HLA in healthy donors. Primers included in the PCR were 60 Vbeta and 13 Jbeta primers. Produced via immunoSEQ multiplex PCR; TCRdb's table is partial and in-frame only. The sample lists around 180,000 clones, less than 90% seen once, with about 0.24% in the top ten. Sequenced sample: PBMCs. The receptor set was obtained from a girl younger than two in good health and CMV-seronegative.

This clone was found a few times. The chain has TRBV25-1 and TRBJ1-1, with D hard to call. The V gene's germline CDR1 is MGHDK and CDR2 SYGVNS. This CDR3 comprises 14 residues. The germline V and J ends were trimmed by 0 bases and 5 bases, with 10 bases remaining between them. The CDR3 coding sequence is TGTGCCAGCAGTGAATACGGTGAGAGTACTGAAGCTTTCTTT. This gives the protein CASSEYGESTEAFF.

The genes are TRBV4-2 and TRBJ2-7; 9 bases match TRBD2. Germline loops: CDR1 LGHNA, CDR2 YNFKEQ. The CDR3 is 15 amino acids. J lost 6 bases, V lost 0 bases, and 6 bases had no gene match. This CDR3 is CASSQDAGGPSEQYF. In nucleotides, the CDR3 is TGTGCCAGCAGCCAAGATGCGGGAGGGCCTAGCGAGCAGTACTTC.

The chain employs TRBV7-6 and TRBJ1-5, with D perhaps TRBD1 (5 bases). The ends were cut back, 4 bases at V and 4 bases at J, with 14 bases in the middle. Germline CDR1 reads SGHVS; CDR2 reads FNYEAQ. The CDR3 has 15 amino acids. CDR3 DNA: TGTGCCAGCAGCTCGGGTCAGACAGCGAATCAGCCCCAGCATTTT. It translates to CASSSGQTANQPQHF.

This chain links TRBV6-1 with TRBJ1-2; possible D gene TRBD1, 5 bases. Trimming left V 4 bases short and J 3 bases short, with 12 bases between. The CDR3 contains 14 residues. Germline V gene lookup returns CDR1 MNHNS and CDR2 SASEGT. The DNA for the CDR3 is TGTGCCAGCAGTGCTCGCTGGGGGGACTATGGCTACACCTTC. Translated, it gives CASSARWGDYGYTF.

The gene calls are TRBV4-1 and TRBJ1-5; TRBD1 is a possible D gene (5 bases). The CDR3 has 16 residues. Trimming left V 1 base short and J 2 bases short, with 12 bases between. Germline V gives CDR1 MGHRA, CDR2 YSYEKL. The DNA of the CDR3 is TGCGCCAGCAGCCAAGTGGGGGGGGTCGGCAATCAGCCCCAGCATTTT. It encodes CASSQVGGVGNQPQHF.

The rearrangement joins TRBV11-1 to TRBJ2-3; tentatively, D is TRBD2 (5 bases). Germline CDR1 SGHAT, CDR2 FQDESV (reference sequence). The CDR3 sequence is 16 residues long. V lost 3 bases and J lost 1, with 14 bases in between. This chain's CDR3 is CASSLTKLAGTDTQYF. As DNA, the CDR3 is TGTGCCAGCAGCTTGACCAAGCTAGCAGGCACAGATACGCAGTATTTT.

The V call is TRBV29-1, the J call TRBJ2-5; a possible D gene is TRBD1 (8 bases). The CDR3 is 18 residues long. Deletions cut 4 bases from V and 3 bases from J, with 27 bases between. Germline-derived CDR1 and CDR2 are SQVTM and ANQGSEA. The CDR3 region is CSVAGGRVSVGGKETQYF. Here the CDR3 DNA reads TGCAGCGTTGCAGGGGGCAGGGTTTCGGTGGGGGGGAAAGAGACCCAGTACTTC.

The genes are TRBV27 and TRBJ1-2; TRBD1 might be the D (5 bases). Trimming took 4 bases from V and 4 from J, leaving 10 bases between them. Per germline, CDR1 MNHEY and CDR2 SMNVEV (reference sequence). There are 13 residues in the CDR3. CDR3 nucleotide sequence: TGTGCCAGCAGTTCATTGGGGGGCTATGGCTACACCTTC. Its protein is CASSSLGGYGYTF.

This chain links TRBV7-3 with TRBJ2-1; 9 bases fit TRBD2. J was trimmed by 5 bases and V by 4 bases; bases with no gene match: 6. Germline V CDR1 and CDR2: SGHTA, FQGTGA. This CDR3 has 15 residues. Written as DNA, the CDR3 is TGTGCCAGCAGCTCCGGACTAGCGAGAAACAATGAGCAGTTCTTC. It encodes CASSSGLARNNEQFF.

The V call is TRBV6-6, the J call TRBJ2-7; D possibly corresponds to TRBD2 (5 bases). The CDR3 runs 15 residues. V was pared by 5 bases and J by 3 bases, with 17 bases between. Germline CDR1 reads MNHNY; CDR2 reads SVGAGI (reference sequence). The CDR3 bases are TGTGCCAGCAGTCCCTTCCAATCCGGGAACTACGAGCAGTACTTC. This translates into CASSPFQSGNYEQYF.

As for this clone: Sequence at one end of the junction differs from germline and may be a read error. The chain recombines TRBV7-7 with TRBJ1-5, with 9 positions matching TRBD1. Germline assignment: CDR1 SSHAT and CDR2 FNYEAQ (reference sequence). This CDR3 contains 19 residues. The CDR3 loop is CASSLVHPSGTGFNQPQHF. The CDR3 bases are TGTGCTAGCAGCTTAGTACATCCGTCCGGGACAGGGTTTAATCAGCCCCAGCATTTT. The full variable domain, completed using reference TRBV7-7 and TRBJ1-5, is GAGVSQSPRYKVTKRGQDVTLRCDPISSHATLYWYQQALGQGPEFLTYFNYEAQPDKSGLPSDRFSAERPEGSISTLTIQRTEQRDSAMYRCASSLVHPSGTGFNQPQHFGDGTRLSIL.